The source of this T cell receptor (beta chain) is a study of Ad26.COV2.S vaccination and SARS-CoV-2 variants. The study's findings and limits: Post-vaccination spike-specific CD8+ and CD4+ T cell responses reportedly had substantial breadth. Non-spike TCR breadth showed similarity between vaccine and placebo recipients. An underestimation of total T cell responses may have resulted from the TCR breadth and depth analyses. Vaccine recipients posted higher spike-specific TCR breadth than their placebo counterparts.

On this clone itself: Antigen: not known.

V lost 6 bases to trimming and J lost 5 bases, with 13 bases between them. Germline V CDR1 and CDR2: SEHNR, FQNEAQ (reference sequence). The CDR3 is 14 residues long. The method was immunoSEQ multiplex PCR; TCRdb's version includes in-frame clones alone and lacks a portion of them. The data show about 350,000 clones, with about 92% seen just once and 3.9% held by the top ten. Sequenced material: peripheral blood, taken after recovery from COVID-19. The chain is built from TRBV7-9 and TRBJ2-2, with D uncertain. The receptor was isolated from a human donor who had recovered from COVID-19. As DNA, the CDR3 is TGTGCCAGCAGACCTACTGTGGGAACCGGGGAGCTGTTTTTT. This sequence encodes CASRPTVGTGELFF.